The present entry profiles one TCR beta chain with its context. The V gene's germline CDR1 is SGDLS and CDR2 YYNGEE. CDR3 length equals 15 residues. The junction had 2 bases not matched to a gene; V was cut back by 0 bases and J by 1 base. This record belongs to a study of Graves' ophthalmopathy and Graves' hyperthyroidism. The study amplified TCR beta CDR3 regions using RNA transcripts. HTBI primers were employed in first-round RT-PCR, then a second-round multiplex PCR followed. TCRdb used MiXCR to reprocess the multiplex PCR reads, holding one entry per CDR3 protein. The sample consists of approximately 380,000 distinct CDR3 sequences, around 21% of them appearing once. Other autoimmune diseases, uncontrolled infections, pregnancy or lactation led to the exclusion of patients. PBMCs were obtained from about 9.4 ml of fresh peripheral blood.

The sequence was collected from a woman between 18 and 30 years old with stable Graves' hyperthyroidism. J is TRBJ1-1 and V is TRBV9; 8 bases line up with TRBD1. The sample consisted of peripheral blood. The CDR3 DNA follows: TGTGCCAGCAGCGTAGGAGGGACAGGGAACACTGAAGCTTTCTTT. Translated, it gives CASSVGGTGNTEAFF.